Listed below are T cell receptor beta chains from one sample, sequenced in a study of T cells in Graves' hyperthyroidism and ophthalmopathy. Each CDR3 protein is one row after TCRdb ran MiXCR on the multiplex PCR reads. The sample holds around 500,000 distinct CDR3 sequences, 14% seen once. The specimen sequenced was blood. The receptors originated from a woman between 18 and 29 years old with Graves' hyperthyroidism. CDR3s include the opening cysteine and the closing phenylalanine or tryptophan. A D gene is named only where the DNA matches it firmly. Rows give clone size only sometimes, using once, few, many, or a class for an expanded clone.

15,TRBJ2-3,NA,TRBV24-1,many,CATRSRGGSTDTQYF,TGTGCCACCCGTTCAAGGGGGGGGAGCACAGATACGCAGTATTTT
13,TRBJ2-5,NA,TRBV18,many,CASSRAVSETQYF,TGTGCCAGCTCACGAGCAGTGTCGGAGACCCAGTACTTC
11,TRBJ1-2,NA,TRBV11-2,many,CASSPPGGYTF,TGTGCCAGCAGCCCCCCGGGTGGCTACACCTTC
14,TRBJ2-5,NA,TRBV7-3,NA,CASSLGLIQEAQYF,TGTGCCAGCAGCTTGGGACTTATCCAAGAGGCCCAGTACTTC
13,TRBJ1-1,TRBD1,TRBV29-1,NA,CSVGQGEGTEAFF,TGCAGCGTAGGACAGGGGGAAGGCACTGAAGCTTTCTTT
16,TRBJ2-2,TRBD2,TRBV20-1,many,CSARASGRARTGELFF,TGCAGTGCTAGAGCTAGCGGGAGGGCCAGGACCGGGGAGCTGTTTTTT
16,TRBJ2-1,NA,TRBV7-9,many,CASSFGWAAVYNEQFF,TGTGCCAGCAGCTTCGGGTGGGCGGCAGTCTACAATGAGCAGTTCTTC
14,TRBJ2-3,TRBD2,TRBV19,once,CASSIRGVTDTQYF,TGTGCCAGTAGTATTCGGGGGGTCACAGATACGCAGTATTTT
15,TRBJ2-1,TRBD2,TRBV11-2,many,CASRTTSGRVNEQFF,TGTGCCAGCAGAACAACTAGCGGGAGGGTGAATGAGCAGTTCTTC
14,TRBJ2-2,TRBD1,TRBV24-1,few,CATSEPTGPGELFF,TGTGCCACCAGTGAGCCGACAGGGCCCGGGGAGCTGTTTTTT
13,TRBJ1-2,TRBD1,TRBV11-2,many,CASSFDRADGYTF,TGTGCCAGCAGCTTCGACAGGGCAGATGGCTACACCTTC
17,TRBJ1-1,TRBD1,TRBV10-2,many,CASSGTGRRSRNTEAFF,TGCGCCAGCAGTGGGACAGGGAGGAGGTCGCGGAACACTGAAGCTTTCTTT
16,TRBJ2-1,TRBD2,TRBV5-1,few,CASSPSGAGRNNEQFF,TGCGCCAGCAGCCCCTCGGGAGCGGGACGGAACAATGAGCAGTTCTTC
11,TRBJ2-1,NA,TRBV29-1,many,CSVERSRGQFF,TGCAGCGTTGAGAGGAGCAGGGGTCAGTTCTTC
12,TRBJ1-2,TRBD1,TRBV30,many,CAGDRGNYGYTF,TGTGCCGGGGACAGGGGGAACTATGGCTACACCTTC
13,TRBJ1-1,NA,TRBV12-3/TRBV12-4,many,CASSLVENTEAFF,TGTGCCAGCAGCCTGGTAGAGAACACTGAAGCTTTCTTT
12,TRBJ2-3,NA,TRBV3-1,many,CASSHTHYTQYF,TGTGCCAGCAGCCACACACATTATACGCAGTATTTT
13,TRBJ1-1,NA,TRBV6-2/TRBV6-3,NA,CASSSQEYAEAFF,TGTGCCAGCAGTTCTCAGGAATACGCTGAAGCTTTCTTT
12,TRBJ2-1,NA,TRBV2,many,CASRSQGNEQFF,TGTGCCAGCAGGTCACAGGGAAATGAGCAGTTCTTC
16,TRBJ2-3,TRBD2,TRBV6-5,many,CASSYAPSGRGDTQYF,TGTGCCAGCAGTTACGCCCCTAGCGGGAGAGGAGATACGCAGTATTTT